Reported below is one T cell receptor beta chain. Its antigen is not known. This specimen comes from a study of Ad26.COV2.S vaccination and SARS-CoV-2 variants. The study, taken as a whole, reports: Placebo recipients had lower spike-specific TCR breadth than vaccine recipients.

V gave up 5 bases and J gave up 3 bases, with 17 bases separating them. Germline V gene sequence: CDR1 SGHTA, CDR2 FQGTGA. This CDR3 contains 16 residues. Sequencing used immunoSEQ multiplex PCR; TCRdb keeps in-frame clones, though not all of them. The table lists around 450,000 clones, roughly 89% of them singletons. Sample treatment: 15 to 20 received Ad26.COV2.S at low or high dose, single or two shots; about five received placebo; per-sample allocation not given. Specimen acquisition occurred on day 63 following the initial vaccine or placebo injection. The clonotype was recovered from a person aged 18-60 years who received the Ad26.COV2.S COVID-19 vaccine or a placebo. This specimen consisted of peripheral blood, obtained in a trial of Ad26.COV2.S vaccine versus placebo. This rearrangement joins TRBV7-3 to TRBJ2-1; perhaps TRBD2 as D (7 bases). This chain's CDR3 is CASSRGASNIYNEQFF. The DNA for the CDR3 is TGTGCCAGCAGCCGGGGGGCTAGTAACATCTACAATGAGCAGTTCTTC.